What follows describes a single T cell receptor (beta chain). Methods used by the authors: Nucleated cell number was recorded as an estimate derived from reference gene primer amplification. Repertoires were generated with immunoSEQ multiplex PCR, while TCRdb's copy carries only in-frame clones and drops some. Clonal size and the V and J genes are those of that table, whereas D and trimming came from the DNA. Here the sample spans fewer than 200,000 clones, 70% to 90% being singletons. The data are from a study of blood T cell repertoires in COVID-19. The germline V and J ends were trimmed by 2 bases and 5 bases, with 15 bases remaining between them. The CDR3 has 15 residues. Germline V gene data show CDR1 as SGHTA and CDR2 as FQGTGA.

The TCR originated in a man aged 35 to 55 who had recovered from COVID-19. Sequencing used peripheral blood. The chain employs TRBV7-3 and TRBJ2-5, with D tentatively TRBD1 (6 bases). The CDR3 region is CASSLGGPARETQYF. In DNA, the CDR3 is TGTGCCAGCAGCTTAGGGGGCCCAGCCCGGGAGACCCAGTACTTC.